One and the same sample provided the 10 T cell receptor beta chains below, sequenced in a study of cytomegalovirus exposure and HLA in healthy donors. Primers for the PCR totalled 60 Vbeta and 13 Jbeta. Sequencing was performed with immunoSEQ multiplex PCR; in TCRdb, only in-frame clones are kept and a portion is missing. The sample shows 210,000 or so clones, approximately 84% of them seen only once. The sample consisted of PBMCs. The receptor set was obtained from a girl aged 2 to 9 in good health and CMV-seronegative.

The J gene is TRBJ2-5, the V gene TRBV7-9, with 9 bases fitting TRBD1. CDR1 is SEHNR, CDR2 FQNEAQ, per germline (reference sequence). V lost 2 bases and J lost 6; bases outside the gene matches: 4. This CDR3 has 14 amino acids. For the CDR3, the DNA is TGTGCCAGCAGCTTAAGGACAGGGGATCAGACCCAGTACTTC. It yields the protein CASSLRTGDQTQYF.

The J gene is TRBJ1-6, the V gene TRBV2, with D uncertain. CDR1 is SNHLY, CDR2 FYNNEI, per germline. Deletions cut 5 bases from V and 7 bases from J, with 9 bases between. This CDR3 has 13 residues. The CDR3 protein is CASSYRGNSPLHF. In DNA form, the CDR3 reads TGTGCCAGCAGTTATCGCGGGAATTCACCCCTCCACTTT.

The V and J genes are TRBV7-9 and TRBJ1-1; D unclear. Per germline, CDR1 SEHNR and CDR2 FQNEAQ (reference sequence). Trimming took off 5 bases at V and 0 bases at J, with 13 bases between the two ends. The CDR3 sequence is 15 residues long. Written as DNA, the CDR3 is TGTGCCAGCAGCCCCGGGGTACTTTTGAACACTGAAGCTTTCTTT. It specifies CASSPGVLLNTEAFF.

The rearrangement links TRBV7-9 to TRBJ2-2; D gene ambiguous. The CDR3 runs to 14 residues. CDR1 is SEHNR, CDR2 FQNEAQ, per germline (reference sequence). Trimming left V 6 bases short and J 4 bases short, with 12 bases between. Here the CDR3 DNA reads TGTGCCAGCAGAACAGACACCTCCACCGGGGAGCTGTTTTTT. Its translation: CASRTDTSTGELFF.

This clone was recorded only once. This chain connects TRBV7-8 to TRBJ2-3, with D possibly TRBD1 on 6 matching bases. Germline values: CDR1 SGHVS, CDR2 FQNEAQ. The CDR3 is made up of 14 amino acids. Trimming took off 8 bases at V and 3 bases at J, with 15 bases between the two ends. In DNA form, the CDR3 reads TGTGCCAGCGCTTACAGGGAAACGACAGATACGCAGTATTTT. This sequence encodes CASAYRETTDTQYF. Variable domain in full (rest from reference TRBV7-8 and TRBJ2-3): GAGVSQSPRYKVAKRGQDVALRCDPISGHVSLFWYQQALGQGPEFLTYFQNEAQLDKSGLPSDRFFAERPEGSVSTLKIQRTQQEDSAVYLCASAYRETTDTQYFGPGTRLTVL.

V gene TRBV6-5 combines with J gene TRBJ2-1, with 7 bases identical to TRBD2. Germline V gene data show CDR1 as MNHEY and CDR2 as SVGAGI. The junction had 9 bases not matched to a gene; V was cut back by 6 bases and J by 4 bases. The CDR3 has 15 amino acids. CDR3 DNA: TGTGCCAGCAGCCCTAGCGGCTGGGGTTACAATGAGCAGTTCTTC. Its protein product is CASSPSGWGYNEQFF.

The rearrangement uses TRBV7-9 and TRBJ1-2, with 8 bases aligning to TRBD1. The germline CDR1 and CDR2 sequences are SEHNR and FQNEAQ (reference sequence). V dropped 4 bases and J dropped 8; count of bases not matched to a gene: 3. This CDR3 spans 12 amino acids. CDR3 protein: CASSSGGWGYTF. CDR3 bases: TGTGCCAGCAGCTCAGGGGGCTGGGGCTACACCTTC.

This chain links TRBV19 with TRBJ1-2; 9 nucleotides match TRBD1. The V gene's germline CDR1 is LNHDA and CDR2 SQIVND (reference sequence). The CDR3 has 14 residues. V lost 4 bases to trimming and J lost 9 bases; unmatched junction nucleotides: 9. For the CDR3, the DNA is TGTGCCAGTAGTACCCCGGGACAGGGAAATCGCTACACCTTC. Its translation is CASSTPGQGNRYTF.

The rearrangement joins TRBV6-6 to TRBJ2-1; no clear D gene. The CDR3 is made up of 15 amino acids. Germline V gives CDR1 MNHNY, CDR2 SVGAGI (reference sequence). V lost 3 bases, J lost 0 bases, and 9 bases lay in between. The DNA of the CDR3 is TGTGCCAGCAGTTATGGGCTTAGCTCCTACAATGAGCAGTTCTTC. Protein product: CASSYGLSSYNEQFF.

The sample holds one count of this clone. The chain carries TRBV6-5 and TRBJ2-5; TRBD2 is a possible D gene (5 bases). Germline lookup yields CDR1 MNHEY and CDR2 SVGAGI. The CDR3 is made up of 15 amino acids. V was clipped by 8 bases and J by 2 bases, with 18 bases between them. CDR3 sequence reads: CASATSHTSQETQYF. CDR3 nucleotides: TGTGCCAGCGCCACATCTCATACTAGTCAAGAGACCCAGTACTTC.